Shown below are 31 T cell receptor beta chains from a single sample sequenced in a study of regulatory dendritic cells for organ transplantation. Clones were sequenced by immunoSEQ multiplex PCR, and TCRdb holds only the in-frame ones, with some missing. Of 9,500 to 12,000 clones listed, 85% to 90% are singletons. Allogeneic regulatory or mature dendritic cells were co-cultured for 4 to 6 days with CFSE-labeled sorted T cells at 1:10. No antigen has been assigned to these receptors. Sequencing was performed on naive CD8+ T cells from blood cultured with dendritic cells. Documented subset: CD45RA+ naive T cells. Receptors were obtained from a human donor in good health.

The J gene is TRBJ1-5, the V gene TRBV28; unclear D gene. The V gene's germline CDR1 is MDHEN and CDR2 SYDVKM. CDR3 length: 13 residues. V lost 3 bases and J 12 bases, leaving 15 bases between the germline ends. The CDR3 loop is CASSFSEASRQHF. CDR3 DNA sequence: TGTGCCAGCAGTTTTTCTGAGGCATCCCGCCAGCATTTT.

In DNA, the CDR3 is TGTGCCAGCAGCTCCGGGACTAGCGGGAGAAGAGAGACCCAGTACTTC. This codes for CASSSGTSGRRETQYF. This sequence joins TRBV7-9 and TRBJ2-5; 14 bases line up with TRBD2. The germline V gene has CDR1 SEHNR and CDR2 FQNEAQ (reference sequence). V shed 4 bases, J shed 4 bases, and the junction held 5 bases outside the gene matches. There are 16 residues in the CDR3.

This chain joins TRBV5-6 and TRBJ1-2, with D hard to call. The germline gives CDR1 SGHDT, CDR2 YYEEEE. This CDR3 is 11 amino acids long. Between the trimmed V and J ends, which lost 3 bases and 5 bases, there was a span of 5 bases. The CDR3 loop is CASSSYYGYTF. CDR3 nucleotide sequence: TGTGCCAGCAGCTCCTATTATGGCTACACCTTC.

CDR3 in DNA: TGCGCCAGCAGCGGTAAAGGGGATCAGCCCCAGCATTTT. Its protein product is CASSGKGDQPQHF. This chain connects TRBV10-1 to TRBJ1-5, with a weak D call TRBD1 (5 bases). This CDR3 has 13 amino acids. V lost 6 bases, J lost 5 bases, and 11 bases lay in between. Germline values: CDR1 WNHNN, CDR2 SYGVQD (reference sequence).

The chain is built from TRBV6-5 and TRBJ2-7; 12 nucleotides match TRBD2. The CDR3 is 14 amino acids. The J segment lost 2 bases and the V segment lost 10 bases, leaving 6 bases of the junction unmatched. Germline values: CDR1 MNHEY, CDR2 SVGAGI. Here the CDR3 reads CATRPSGRAYEQYF. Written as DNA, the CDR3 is TGTGCCACCAGACCTAGCGGGAGGGCCTACGAGCAGTACTTC.

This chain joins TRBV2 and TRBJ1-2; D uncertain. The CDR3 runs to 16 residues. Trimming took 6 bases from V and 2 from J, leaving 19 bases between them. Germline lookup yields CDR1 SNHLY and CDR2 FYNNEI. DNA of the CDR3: TGTGCCAGCAGAGGATCGACGGAACAGAAGAACTATGGCTACACCTTC. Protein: CASRGSTEQKNYGYTF.

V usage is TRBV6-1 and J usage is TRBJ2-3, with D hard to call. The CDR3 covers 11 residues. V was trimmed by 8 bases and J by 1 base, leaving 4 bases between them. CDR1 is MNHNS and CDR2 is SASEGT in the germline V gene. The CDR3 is CASEGTDTQYF. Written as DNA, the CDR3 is TGTGCCAGCGAAGGCACAGATACGCAGTATTTT.

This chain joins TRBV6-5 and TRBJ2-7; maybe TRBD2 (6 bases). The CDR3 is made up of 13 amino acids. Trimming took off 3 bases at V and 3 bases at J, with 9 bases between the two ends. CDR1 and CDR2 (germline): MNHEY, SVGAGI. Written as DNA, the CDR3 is TGTGCCAGCAGTTATGGAGGGGACTACGAGCAGTACTTC. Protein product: CASSYGGDYEQYF.

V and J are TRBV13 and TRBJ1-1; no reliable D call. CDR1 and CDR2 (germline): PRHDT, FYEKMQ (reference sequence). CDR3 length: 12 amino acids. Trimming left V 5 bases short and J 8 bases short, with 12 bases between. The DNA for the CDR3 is TGTGCCAGCAGCCCCGTAAGGCTGGAAGCTTTCTTT. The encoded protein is CASSPVRLEAFF.

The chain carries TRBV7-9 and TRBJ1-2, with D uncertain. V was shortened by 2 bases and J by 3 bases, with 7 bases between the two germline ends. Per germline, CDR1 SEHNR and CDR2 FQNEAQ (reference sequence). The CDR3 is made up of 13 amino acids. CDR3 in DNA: TGTGCCAGCAGCTTATCCGAGTACTATGGCTACACCTTC. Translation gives CASSLSEYYGYTF.

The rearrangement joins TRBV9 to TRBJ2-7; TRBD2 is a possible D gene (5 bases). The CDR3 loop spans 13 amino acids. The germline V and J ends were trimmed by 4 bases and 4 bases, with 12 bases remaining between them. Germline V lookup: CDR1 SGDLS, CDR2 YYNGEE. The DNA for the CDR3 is TGTGCCAGCAGCAGTGGAGGACGGTACGAGCAGTACTTC. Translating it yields CASSSGGRYEQYF.

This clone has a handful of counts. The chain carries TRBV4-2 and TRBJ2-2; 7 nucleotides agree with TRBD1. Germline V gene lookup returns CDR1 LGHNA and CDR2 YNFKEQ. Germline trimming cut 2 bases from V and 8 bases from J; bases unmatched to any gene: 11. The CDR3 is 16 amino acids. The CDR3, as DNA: TGTGCCAGCAGCCAAAACCCGAACAGGGGTTCGGGGGAGCTGTTTTTT. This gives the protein CASSQNPNRGSGELFF.

The CDR3 spells CASSLRGETQYF. CDR3 sequence (DNA): TGTGCCAGCAGCCTTAGGGGAGAGACCCAGTACTTC. The chain is built from TRBV7-9 and TRBJ2-5, with D possibly TRBD1 on 5 matching bases. Germline loops: CDR1 SEHNR, CDR2 FQNEAQ (reference sequence). Trimming took 5 bases from V and 4 from J, leaving 8 bases between them. This CDR3 comprises 12 residues.

DNA for the CDR3: TGTGCCAGCAGCCAATTGGGGAAGATTAACTATGGCTACACCTTC. This gives the protein CASSQLGKINYGYTF. The genes are TRBV2 and TRBJ1-2, with D unresolved. The CDR3 sequence is 15 residues long. Germline V CDR1 and CDR2: SNHLY, FYNNEI. V shed 6 bases and J shed 1 base, with 15 bases lying between them.

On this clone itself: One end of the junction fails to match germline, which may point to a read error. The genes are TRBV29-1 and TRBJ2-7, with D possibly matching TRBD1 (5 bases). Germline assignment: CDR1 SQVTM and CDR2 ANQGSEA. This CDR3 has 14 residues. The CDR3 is CSVEDRGKSYEQYF. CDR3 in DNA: TGCAGCGTAGAAGACAGAGGAAAATCCTACGAGCAGTACTTC.

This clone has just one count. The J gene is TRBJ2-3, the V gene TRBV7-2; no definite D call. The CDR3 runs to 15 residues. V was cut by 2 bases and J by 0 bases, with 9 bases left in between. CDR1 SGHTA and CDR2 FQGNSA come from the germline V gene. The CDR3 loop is CASSLYQRSTDTQYF. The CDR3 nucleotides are TGTGCCAGCAGCTTATACCAGAGGAGCACAGATACGCAGTATTTT. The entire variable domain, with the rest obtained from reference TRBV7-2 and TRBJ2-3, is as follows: GAGVSQSPSNKVTEKGKDVELRCDPISGHTALYWYRQSLGQGLEFLIYFQGNSAPDKSGLPSDRFSAERTGGSVSTLTIQRTQQEDSAVYLCASSLYQRSTDTQYFGPGTRLTVL.

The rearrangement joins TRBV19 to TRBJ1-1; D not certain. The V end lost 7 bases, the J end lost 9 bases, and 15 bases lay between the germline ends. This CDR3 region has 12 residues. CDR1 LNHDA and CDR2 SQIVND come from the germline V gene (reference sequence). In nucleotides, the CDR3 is TGTGCCAGTATTGGTAAGATACCCAAAGCTTTCTTT. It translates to CASIGKIPKAFF.

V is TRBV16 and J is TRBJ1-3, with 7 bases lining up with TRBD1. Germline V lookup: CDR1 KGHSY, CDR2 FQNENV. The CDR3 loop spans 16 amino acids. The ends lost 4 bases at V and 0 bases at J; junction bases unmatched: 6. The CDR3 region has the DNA TGTGCCAGCAGCCCGGGGACAGTAATCTCTGGAAACACCATATATTTT. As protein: CASSPGTVISGNTIYF.

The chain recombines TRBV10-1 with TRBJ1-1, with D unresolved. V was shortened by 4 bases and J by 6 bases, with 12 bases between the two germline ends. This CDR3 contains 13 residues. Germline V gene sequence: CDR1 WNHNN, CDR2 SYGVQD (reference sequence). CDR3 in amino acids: CASSVNIFSEAFF. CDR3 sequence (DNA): TGCGCCAGCAGTGTTAACATTTTTTCTGAAGCTTTCTTT.

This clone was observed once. The CDR3 is CSVDRNTEAFF. The DNA for the CDR3 is TGCAGCGTTGACAGAAACACTGAAGCTTTCTTT. This chain uses TRBV29-1 with TRBJ1-1; no definite D call. This CDR3 comprises 11 residues. V lost 3 bases and J lost 2, with 4 bases in between. Germline values: CDR1 SQVTM, CDR2 ANQGSEA.

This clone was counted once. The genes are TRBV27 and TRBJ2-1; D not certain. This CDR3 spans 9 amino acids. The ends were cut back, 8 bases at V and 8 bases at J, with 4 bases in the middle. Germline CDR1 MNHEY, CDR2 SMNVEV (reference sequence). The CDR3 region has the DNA TGTGCCAGCGGCTATGAGCAGTTCTTC. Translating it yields CASGYEQFF.

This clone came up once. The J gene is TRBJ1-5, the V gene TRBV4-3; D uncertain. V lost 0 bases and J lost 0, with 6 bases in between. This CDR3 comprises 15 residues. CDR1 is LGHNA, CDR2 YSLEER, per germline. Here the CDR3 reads CASSQELGSNQPQHF. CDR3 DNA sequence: TGCGCCAGCAGCCAAGAGCTTGGTAGCAATCAGCCCCAGCATTTT.

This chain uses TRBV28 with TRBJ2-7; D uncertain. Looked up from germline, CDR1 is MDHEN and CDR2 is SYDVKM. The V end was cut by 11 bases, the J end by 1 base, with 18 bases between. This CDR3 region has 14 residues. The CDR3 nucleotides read TGTGCCTGCACCCCTGCGGCGGAGTCCTACGAGCAGTACTTC. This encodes CACTPAAESYEQYF.

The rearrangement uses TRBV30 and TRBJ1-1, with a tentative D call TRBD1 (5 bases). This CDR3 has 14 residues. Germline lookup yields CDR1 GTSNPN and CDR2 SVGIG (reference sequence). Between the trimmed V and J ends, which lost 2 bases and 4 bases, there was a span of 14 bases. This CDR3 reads CAWSTLVGVTEAFF. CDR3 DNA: TGTGCCTGGAGTACCCTCGTAGGGGTCACTGAAGCTTTCTTT.

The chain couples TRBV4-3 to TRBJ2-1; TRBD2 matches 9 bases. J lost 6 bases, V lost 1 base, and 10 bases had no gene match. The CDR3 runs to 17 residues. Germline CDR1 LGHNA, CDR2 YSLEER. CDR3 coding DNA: TGCGCCAGCAGCCAAGGTGTTGCGGGAGGGATATTCAATGAGCAGTTCTTC. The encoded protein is CASSQGVAGGIFNEQFF.

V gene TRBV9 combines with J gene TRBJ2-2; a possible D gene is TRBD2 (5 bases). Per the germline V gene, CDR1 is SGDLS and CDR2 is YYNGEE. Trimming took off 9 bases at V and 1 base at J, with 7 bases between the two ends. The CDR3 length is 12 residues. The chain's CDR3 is CATEGNTGELFF. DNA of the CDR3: TGTGCCACAGAGGGGAACACCGGGGAGCTGTTTTTT.

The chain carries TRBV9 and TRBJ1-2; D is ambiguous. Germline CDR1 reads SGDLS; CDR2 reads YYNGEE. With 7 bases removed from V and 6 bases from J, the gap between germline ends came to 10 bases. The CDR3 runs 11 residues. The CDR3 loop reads CASFSGHGYTF. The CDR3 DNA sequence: TGTGCCAGCTTTAGTGGCCATGGCTACACCTTC. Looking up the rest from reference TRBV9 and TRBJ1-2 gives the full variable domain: DSGVTQTPKHLITATGQRVTLRCSPRSGDLSVYWYQQSLDQGLQFLIQYYNGEERAKGNILERFSAQQFPDLHSELNLSSLELGDSALYFCASFSGHGYTFGSGTRLTVV.

The CDR3 nucleotides are TGTGCCAGCAGTTACACAGGCTCCTACAATGAGCAGTTCTTC. It specifies CASSYTGSYNEQFF. This rearrangement joins TRBV6-5 to TRBJ2-1; possibly TRBD1 for D (5 bases). Germline V CDR1 and CDR2: MNHEY, SVGAGI. The CDR3 consists of 14 residues. V was clipped by 2 bases and J by 0 bases, with 5 bases between them.

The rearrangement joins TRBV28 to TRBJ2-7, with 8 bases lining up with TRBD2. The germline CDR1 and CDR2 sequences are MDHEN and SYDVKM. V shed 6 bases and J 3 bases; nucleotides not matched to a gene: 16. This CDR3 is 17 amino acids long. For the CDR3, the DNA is TGTGCCAGCAGCCCGGGGGGGGGAGTCGAACCCTTCTACGAGCAGTACTTC. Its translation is CASSPGGGVEPFYEQYF.

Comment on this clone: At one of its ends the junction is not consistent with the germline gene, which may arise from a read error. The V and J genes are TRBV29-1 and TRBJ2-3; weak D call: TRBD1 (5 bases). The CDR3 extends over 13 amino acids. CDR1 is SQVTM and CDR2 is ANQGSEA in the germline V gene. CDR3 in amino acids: CSVVDLETDTRYF. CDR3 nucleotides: TGCAGCGTTGTTGATCTAGAGACAGATACGCGGTATTTT.

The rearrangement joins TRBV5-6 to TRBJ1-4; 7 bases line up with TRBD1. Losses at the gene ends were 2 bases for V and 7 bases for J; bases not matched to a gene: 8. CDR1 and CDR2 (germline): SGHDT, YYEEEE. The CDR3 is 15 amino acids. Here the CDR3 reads CASSFPGQSPEKLFF. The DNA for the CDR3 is TGTGCCAGCAGCTTTCCGGGACAGTCTCCTGAAAAACTGTTTTTT. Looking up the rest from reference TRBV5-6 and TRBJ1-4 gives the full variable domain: DAGVTQSPTHLIKTRGQQVTLRCSPKSGHDTVSWYQQALGQGPQFIFQYYEEEERQRGNFPDRFSGHQFPNYSSELNVNALLLGDSALYLCASSFPGQSPEKLFFGSGTQLSVL.